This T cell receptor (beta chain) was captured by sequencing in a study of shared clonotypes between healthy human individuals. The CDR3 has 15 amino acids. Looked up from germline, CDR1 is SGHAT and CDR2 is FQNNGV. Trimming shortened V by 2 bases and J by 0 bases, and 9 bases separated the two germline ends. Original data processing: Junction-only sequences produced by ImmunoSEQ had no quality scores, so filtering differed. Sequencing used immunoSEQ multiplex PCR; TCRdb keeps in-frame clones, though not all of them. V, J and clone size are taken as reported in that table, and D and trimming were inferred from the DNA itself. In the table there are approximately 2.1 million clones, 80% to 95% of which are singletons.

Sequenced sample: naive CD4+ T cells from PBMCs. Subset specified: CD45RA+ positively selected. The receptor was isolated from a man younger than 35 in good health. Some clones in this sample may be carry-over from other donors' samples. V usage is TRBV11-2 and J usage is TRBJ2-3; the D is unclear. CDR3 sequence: CASSLSVSSTDTQYF. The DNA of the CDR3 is TGTGCCAGCAGCTTATCGGTCTCTAGCACAGATACGCAGTATTTT.